This T cell receptor beta chain was captured by sequencing in a study of cytomegalovirus exposure and HLA in healthy donors. CDR3 length: 15 residues. V shed 5 bases, J shed 0 bases, and the junction held 6 bases outside the gene matches. Germline CDR1 reads MNHEY; CDR2 reads SMNVEV (reference sequence). Findings and caveats of the study: Cytomegalovirus association was listed for 170 or so TCR beta chains.

In regard to this clone: Its target is not known.

Profiled with immunoSEQ multiplex PCR; TCRdb holds only in-frame clones, not every one. This sample yields 110,000 or so clones, of which roughly nine tenths are seen a single time; 4.4% belongs to the top ten. Sequencing was carried out using PBMCs. The chain is built from TRBV27 and TRBJ2-7; TRBD2 matches at 8 bases. The receptor was derived from a man between 18 and 29 years old in good health and CMV-seropositive. The CDR3 loop reads CASSLAGESSYEQYF. The CDR3 DNA sequence: TGTGCCAGCAGTCTAGCGGGCGAAAGCTCCTACGAGCAGTACTTC.